This T cell receptor beta chain is drawn from a study of shared clonotypes between healthy human individuals. General observations from the study: Sequencing depth was a factor that was expected to affect clonotype sharing among donors. About 5% of naive CD4 clonotypes were shared across a few donors.

V lost 3 bases, J lost 5 bases, and 10 bases lay in between. Germline V gene sequence: CDR1 ENHRY, CDR2 SYGVKD. The CDR3 is 13 residues long. Remarks on this clone: What it binds is not known.

The protocol was immunoSEQ multiplex PCR, while the TCRdb copy is restricted to in-frame clones and leaves out a portion. Altogether 2,500,000 or so clones are present, approximately 94% being singletons, with the ten largest covering 0.11% to 0.15%. J is TRBJ2-5 and V is TRBV10-3, with a tentative D call TRBD2 (6 bases). Sequencing used naive CD4+ T cells sorted from blood. Subset: CD45RA+ positively selected. This TCR was recovered from a young man in good health. The CDR3 region is CAISDTSIETQYF. CDR3 nucleotide sequence: TGTGCCATCAGTGATACTAGCATTGAGACCCAGTACTTC.